These T cell receptor beta chains were read from a single sample in a study of radiotherapy plus CTLA-4 blockade in lung cancer. The protocol was immunoSEQ multiplex PCR, while the TCRdb copy is restricted to in-frame clones and leaves out a portion. Counted here are about 97,000 clones, about four fifths occurring once; the ten biggest clones make up approximately 2.8%. The sequencing here drew on peripheral blood, taken from a patient treated with radiotherapy plus ipilimumab. The receptors come from a human donor with non-small cell lung cancer who had a partial response to radiotherapy plus ipilimumab. Some clones in this sample may be carry-over from other donors' samples. The conserved cysteine and the conserved F or W are not part of the CDR3 here.

TRBV5-1,ASSLVQQGANTGELF
TRBV2,ASSPFLNSPLH
TRBV6-6,ASSGQYSNQPQH
TRBV10-1,ASRARDRGLNGYT
TRBV2,ASSEAEPVFNRPQH
TRBV2,ASSPNLGRGNEQF
TRBV6-6,ASGAETDTQY
TRBV7-9,ASSLDLSREVYGYT
TRBV6-4,ASKTSGGADTQY
TRBV7-6,ASSSRGRHLETQY
TRBV28,ATPAGAGDNEQF
TRBV7-6,ASSQTRAGELF
TRBV19,ASAPGHDVEKLF
TRBV11-1,ASARDRGPTEAF
TRBV10-2,ASSDRGRAGSYEQY
TRBV10-3,AIKWGSDYGYT
TRBV5-1,ASSFLQLTRGSGANVLT